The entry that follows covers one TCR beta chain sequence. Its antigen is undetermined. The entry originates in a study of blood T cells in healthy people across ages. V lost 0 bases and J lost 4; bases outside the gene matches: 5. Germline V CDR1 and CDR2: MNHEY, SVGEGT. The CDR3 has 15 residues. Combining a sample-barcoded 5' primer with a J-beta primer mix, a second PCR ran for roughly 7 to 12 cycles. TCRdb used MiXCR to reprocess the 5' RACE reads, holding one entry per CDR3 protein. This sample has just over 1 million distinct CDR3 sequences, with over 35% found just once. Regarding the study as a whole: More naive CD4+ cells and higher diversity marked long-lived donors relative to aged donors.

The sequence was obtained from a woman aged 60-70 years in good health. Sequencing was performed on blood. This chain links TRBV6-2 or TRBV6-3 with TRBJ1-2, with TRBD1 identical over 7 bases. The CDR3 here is CASSYSDRLSYGYTF. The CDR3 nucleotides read TGTGCCAGCAGTTACTCGGACAGGCTGAGCTATGGCTACACCTTC.